One and the same sample provided the 26 T cell receptor beta chains below, sequenced in a study of T cells in Graves' hyperthyroidism and ophthalmopathy. The CDR3 regions of TCR beta were amplified from RNA transcripts. HTBI primers were used for first-round RT-PCR of the TCR CDR3. From the multiplex PCR reads, TCRdb called clonotypes with MiXCR, one entry per CDR3 protein. The sample records about 840,000 distinct CDR3 sequences, roughly 37% being singletons. Source material: blood. The origin of the receptors is a young man with Graves' hyperthyroidism.

The rearrangement joins TRBV6-5 to TRBJ1-1, with a possible D match to TRBD1 (6 bases). The CDR3 loop spans 13 amino acids. CDR1 and CDR2 (germline): MNHEY, SVGAGI. V dropped 5 bases and J dropped 6 bases, with 13 bases sitting between them. The CDR3 loop is CASSEVPGAEAFF. The DNA of the CDR3 is TGTGCCAGCAGTGAAGTCCCAGGGGCTGAAGCTTTCTTT.

This clonotype was seen a single time. This chain joins TRBV29-1 and TRBJ2-7, with 8 nucleotides matching TRBD2. The CDR3 runs 17 residues. V lost 7 bases to trimming and J lost 2 bases; unmatched junction nucleotides: 19. Germline V gene sequence: CDR1 SQVTM, CDR2 ANQGSEA. DNA of the CDR3: TGCAGCGGCTCAAGCGGGAGTGGGGGCTCGGGCGCCTACGAGCAGTACTTC. It is translated as CSGSSGSGGSGAYEQYF.

The chain recombines TRBV7-2 with TRBJ2-7; possible D gene TRBD2, 6 bases. V was clipped by 2 bases and J by 4 bases, with 12 bases between them. Germline V gene sequence: CDR1 SGHTA, CDR2 FQGNSA. This CDR3 contains 14 residues. The CDR3 sequence: CASSLNRGNYEQYF. CDR3 DNA sequence: TGTGCCAGCAGCTTAAATCGCGGGAATTACGAGCAGTACTTC.

This clonotype was detected many times. The chain joins TRBV7-9 to TRBJ1-1; possible D gene TRBD1, 6 bases. Looked up from germline, CDR1 is SEHNR and CDR2 is FQNEAQ (reference sequence). V lost 8 bases to trimming and J lost 6 bases, with 16 bases between them. The CDR3 totals 13 residues. The DNA for the CDR3 is TGTGCCAGCCGTGGGGGGCCAGGAGCTGAAGCTTTCTTT. This codes for CASRGGPGAEAFF. Looking up the rest from reference TRBV7-9 and TRBJ1-1 gives the full variable domain: DTGVSQNPRHKITKRGQNVTFRCDPISEHNRLYWYRQTLGQGPEFLTYFQNEAQLEKSRLLSDRFSAERPKGSFSTLEIQRTEQGDSAMYLCASRGGPGAEAFFGQGTRLTVV.

The rearrangement links TRBV2 to TRBJ1-5, with 10 bases lining up with TRBD1. Germline V CDR1 and CDR2: SNHLY, FYNNEI. The J segment lost 6 bases and the V segment lost 2 bases, leaving 4 bases of the junction unmatched. This CDR3 has 15 residues. The CDR3 here is CASSERGTGVQPQHF. The CDR3 nucleotides are TGTGCCAGCAGTGAACGGGGGACAGGGGTTCAGCCCCAGCATTTT.

The chain employs TRBV5-1 and TRBJ2-3; 9 nucleotides align to TRBD2. The CDR3 covers 15 residues. V dropped 1 base and J dropped 5; count of bases not matched to a gene: 5. Germline V lookup: CDR1 SGHRS, CDR2 YFSETQ. The DNA of the CDR3 is TGCGCCAGCAGCTTGTCGGCGGGAGGGATAGATACGCAGTATTTT. Its translation is CASSLSAGGIDTQYF.

There are many counts of this clonotype. The chain recombines TRBV25-1 with TRBJ1-1; tentative D call: TRBD1 (5 bases). The CDR3 is made up of 11 amino acids. The V gene lost 6 bases and the J gene lost 8 bases, with 10 bases spanning the gap. In germline, CDR1 is MGHDK, CDR2 SYGVNS. CDR3 sequence: CASRRGREAFF. Here the CDR3 DNA reads TGTGCCAGCAGGAGGGGCAGGGAAGCTTTCTTT.

This clonotype occurred many times. V usage is TRBV7-8 and J usage is TRBJ1-5, with D tentatively TRBD1 (6 bases). Trimming stripped 5 bases from V and 6 bases from J, with 17 bases between. The germline gives CDR1 SGHVS, CDR2 FQNEAQ. This CDR3 comprises 15 residues. CDR3 nucleotides: TGTGCCAGCAGCCCGGACAGCCTGCGACGTCAGCCCCAGCATTTT. Translation gives CASSPDSLRRQPQHF.

This clonotype was seen just once. CDR3 in DNA: TGTGCCAGCAGCCAAAGAGGGTATAGCAATCAGCCCCAGCATTTT. Translated, it gives CASSQRGYSNQPQHF. The chain links TRBV9 to TRBJ1-5; D gene uncertain. In germline, CDR1 is SGDLS, CDR2 YYNGEE. This CDR3 has 15 residues. Deletions cut 4 bases from V and 0 bases from J, with 11 bases between.

V is TRBV6-1 and J is TRBJ1-1; TRBD1 aligns across 10 bases. The CDR3 is 14 residues long. Germline V lookup: CDR1 MNHNS, CDR2 SASEGT. The V and J ends lost 11 bases and 5 bases, in that order; junction bases with no gene match: 11. DNA of the CDR3: TGTGCCTGCTCTTGGGACAGGGGTGGGACTGAAGCTTTCTTT. Translated, it gives CACSWDRGGTEAFF.

This clonotype came up a few times. V usage is TRBV20-1 and J usage is TRBJ2-7; D might be TRBD1 (6 bases). Germline V gene lookup returns CDR1 DFQATT and CDR2 SNEGSKA (reference sequence). CDR3 length equals 14 residues. Trimming took off 1 base at V and 3 bases at J, with 13 bases between the two ends. The DNA for the CDR3 is TGCAGTGCTAGAGGCTCCAGGGGAAGCTACGAGCAGTACTTC. Protein sequence: CSARGSRGSYEQYF.

This clonotype has a handful of counts. The gene calls are TRBV12-3 or TRBV12-4 and TRBJ1-1; D gene unclear. Trimming took off 0 bases at V and 8 bases at J, with 4 bases between the two ends. This CDR3 contains 11 residues. Here the CDR3 reads CASSLAEEAFF. The CDR3 DNA reads as TGTGCCAGCAGTTTAGCGGAGGAAGCTTTCTTT.

The V gene is TRBV7-4, the J gene TRBJ2-7; possibly TRBD1 for D (6 bases). CDR3 size: 15 residues. The germline gives CDR1 SGHVT, CDR2 SQSDAQ. The V gene lost 4 bases and the J gene lost 6 bases, with 19 bases spanning the gap. As DNA, the CDR3 is TGTGCCAGCAGCTACCGAAACAGGGAACAGGGCGAGCAGTACTTC. Translated: CASSYRNREQGEQYF.

This clonotype has a count of ten or more. This chain uses TRBV19 with TRBJ1-2, with 7 nucleotides matching TRBD1. Germline loops: CDR1 LNHDA, CDR2 SQIVND (reference sequence). The ends lost 6 bases at V and 2 bases at J; junction bases unmatched: 9. The CDR3 loop spans 15 amino acids. This CDR3 is CASRSHGTANYGYTF. DNA for the CDR3: TGTGCCAGTAGAAGTCATGGGACAGCAAACTATGGCTACACCTTC.

As to this clonotype: This may stem from a read error, because a much larger clone lies one nucleotide away. V gene TRBV7-9 combines with J gene TRBJ1-2; D perhaps matches TRBD1 (5 bases). The V end was cut by 7 bases, the J end by 4 bases, with 16 bases between. The CDR3 spans 14 residues. Germline loops: CDR1 SEHNR, CDR2 FQNEAQ (reference sequence). The CDR3 here is CASTPQPQGYGYTF. CDR3 nucleotide sequence: TGTGCCAGCACCCCGCAGCCGCAGGGCTATGGCTACACCTTC.

This clonotype was counted many times. CDR3: CASSLGISGNTIYF. The CDR3 bases are TGTGCCAGCAGTTTGGGTATCTCTGGAAACACCATATATTTT. J is TRBJ1-3 and V is TRBV12-3 or TRBV12-4, with D uncertain. The CDR3 has 14 residues. V was clipped by 3 bases and J by 0 bases, with 6 bases between them.

Only a few counts were recorded for this clonotype. The chain recombines TRBV5-1 with TRBJ2-6; tentative D call: TRBD2 (5 bases). Germline V gene sequence: CDR1 SGHRS, CDR2 YFSETQ. The CDR3 loop spans 16 amino acids. The V and J ends lost 4 bases and 4 bases respectively, with 15 bases between them. The CDR3 DNA is TGCGCCAGCAGCATGGAGGTGGGATCCGGGGCCAACGTCCTGACTTTC. Its translation: CASSMEVGSGANVLTF.

There are a few counts of this clonotype. The rearrangement joins TRBV3-1 to TRBJ1-4; maybe TRBD1 (5 bases). V lost 6 bases and J lost 6, with 14 bases in between. CDR1 and CDR2 from the germline V gene are LGHDT and YNNKEL (reference sequence). The CDR3 covers 14 residues. The CDR3 DNA reads as TGTGCCAGCAGTCCTGAGGGGTGGCATGAAAAACTGTTTTTT. Translation: CASSPEGWHEKLFF.

V is TRBV11-2 and J is TRBJ2-7; TRBD1 might be the D (5 bases). CDR1 is SGHAT and CDR2 is FQNNGV in the germline V gene. This CDR3 has 15 residues. V was clipped by 3 bases and J by 1 base, with 13 bases between them. CDR3 nucleotide sequence: TGTGCCAGCAGCTTCGCCTGGGGCCCATCCTACGAGCAGTACTTC. As protein: CASSFAWGPSYEQYF. Variable domain in full (rest from reference TRBV11-2 and TRBJ2-7): EAGVAQSPRYKIIEKRQSVAFWCNPISGHATLYWYQQILGQGPKLLIQFQNNGVVDDSQLPKDRFSAERLKGVDSTLKIQPAKLEDSAVYLCASSFAWGPSYEQYFGPGTRLTVT.

V and J are TRBV5-1 and TRBJ2-5, with D maybe TRBD1 (6 bases). V was pared by 7 bases and J by 5 bases, with 12 bases between. Germline-derived CDR1 and CDR2 are SGHRS and YFSETQ. The CDR3 runs 12 residues. In nucleotides, the CDR3 is TGCGCCAGCCCTGGGGGCCGGGAGACCCAGTACTTC. Translated: CASPGGRETQYF.

V usage is TRBV10-3 and J usage is TRBJ1-2; 9 bases line up with TRBD1. V was clipped by 3 bases and J by 2 bases; unmatched bases: 4. Germline CDR1 is ENHRY and CDR2 is SYGVKD. The CDR3 is 15 residues long. The CDR3 DNA sequence: TGTGCCATCAGTGATACCACAGGGGGCAACTATGGCTACACCTTC. It specifies CAISDTTGGNYGYTF.

This clonotype was counted many times. The chain carries TRBV9 and TRBJ1-5; unclear D gene. Deletions cut 0 bases from V and 6 bases from J, with 13 bases between. Looked up from germline, CDR1 is SGDLS and CDR2 is YYNGEE. The CDR3 runs to 15 residues. The chain's CDR3 is CASSVGLGVGQPQHF. In DNA, the CDR3 is TGTGCCAGCAGCGTAGGACTCGGGGTGGGTCAGCCCCAGCATTTT.

The CDR3 reads CASSSAHRGYGYTF. The CDR3 DNA reads TGTGCCAGCAGTTCCGCTCACAGGGGCTATGGCTACACCTTC. The chain joins TRBV28 to TRBJ1-2, with TRBD1 identical over 7 bases. The germline V gene encodes CDR1 MDHEN and CDR2 SYDVKM. Trimming removed 4 bases from V and 4 bases from J; junction bases left unmatched: 6. The CDR3 is made up of 14 amino acids.

Points on this clonotype: The junction differs from germline at one of its ends, possibly a read error. The chain is built from TRBV7-8 and TRBJ2-5; D perhaps matches TRBD2 (6 bases). The germline V gene encodes CDR1 SGHVS and CDR2 FQNEAQ. This CDR3 has 15 amino acids. DNA for the CDR3: TGCGCCAGCAGCTTGGCGGGACGGCAACAAGAGACCCAGTACTTC. This encodes CASSLAGRQQETQYF.

This clonotype was observed many times. The chain combines TRBV29-1 with TRBJ2-5, with D possibly matching TRBD2 (5 bases). From germline, CDR1 is SQVTM and CDR2 ANQGSEA. Trimming removed 4 bases from V and 3 bases from J, with 9 bases in between. The CDR3 extends over 12 amino acids. CDR3 loop: CSVGAGEETQYF. The CDR3 coding sequence is TGCAGCGTTGGCGCCGGGGAAGAGACCCAGTACTTC.

This chain connects TRBV4-1 to TRBJ1-5; D unclear. Per germline, CDR1 MGHRA and CDR2 YSYEKL. The CDR3 consists of 15 residues. Trimming cost V 0 bases and J 6 bases, with 12 bases left between them. For the CDR3, the DNA is TGCGCCAGCAGCCAAGACGAGGGTCGCAGTCAGCCCCAGCATTTT. Translated: CASSQDEGRSQPQHF.